At least ten counts were recorded for the clone carrying this T cell receptor (beta chain). Its antigen is unknown. This sample is drawn from a study of T cell repertoires in cytomegalovirus infection. At the level of the study: Well-studied HLA-B-restricted epitopes and recently identified HLA-C-restricted epitopes of CMV were both used in the study. Public TCR beta signatures indicated both CMV infection and matching HLA type. Study-wide results and caveats: Carriage of CMV together with the relevant HLA was identifiable through cumulative public TCR beta family frequency. The ex vivo response was dominated by HLA-C-restricted CMV-specific TCR beta clonotypes.

The CDR3 is 15 residues long. Germline V gene data show CDR1 as SGHTA and CDR2 as FQGNSA. V gave up 0 bases and J gave up 8 bases; unmatched junction bases: 2. TCRdb redid the calling of the reads with MiXCR, one entry per CDR3 protein. The top ten hold about an eighth of the sample, which has approximately 300,000 distinct CDR3 sequences, roughly 25% seen once. The receptor was derived from a human donor in good health (CMV status not recorded). Some clones in this sample may be carry-over from other donors' samples. J is TRBJ2-2 and V is TRBV7-2, with TRBD2 matching over 11 bases. The material sequenced was cultured PBMCs, taken from culture after CMV antigen stimulation. CDR3 nucleotides: TGTGCCAGCAGCTTAGCACTAGCGGGAGTGGGGGAGCTGTTTTTT. Translation: CASSLALAGVGELFF.